This passage covers 27 T cell receptor beta chains from one sample sequenced in a study of regulatory T cells in long-lasting Graves disease. Arm-PCR of CDR3 regions and iRepertoire HTBI primers were the basis on which TCR beta libraries were built. TCRdb fed the multiplex PCR reads into MiXCR, producing one record per CDR3 protein. The table lists 560,000 or so distinct CDR3 sequences, roughly 15% of them singletons, with 12% in the top ten. Indicated time point: newly diagnosed GD, antithyroid drugs for less than 3 months. Extracted RNA from PBMCs served as the source of the TCR library. These sequences were also reported in another study, on T cells in Graves' hyperthyroidism and ophthalmopathy.

The sequencing here drew on peripheral blood mononuclear cells (PBMCs), taken at new diagnosis, from a patient treated with antithyroid drugs. The receptors here all came from a man aged 18-30 years with Graves disease.

This clonotype was counted many times. The V call is TRBV20-1, the J call TRBJ2-3, with 7 bases that match TRBD1. Trimming took 5 bases from V and 3 from J; bases not matched to a gene: 5. From germline, CDR1 is DFQATT and CDR2 SNEGSKA (reference sequence). The CDR3 spans 13 residues. The CDR3 here is CSAQAGGTDTQYF. CDR3 sequence (DNA): TGCAGTGCTCAGGCAGGGGGAACAGATACGCAGTATTTT.

The table lists this clonotype with a count of one. A much bigger clone sits one base away, suggesting this may be a read error. The CDR3 sequence is CASSFNGGGNQLQHF. CDR3 DNA sequence: TGTGCCAGCAGTTTTAACGGGGGCGGCAATCAGCTCCAGCATTTT. The rearrangement uses TRBV12-3 or TRBV12-4 and TRBJ1-5, with TRBD1 as a possible D gene (6 bases). The length of the CDR3 is 15 residues.

Turning to this clonotype: A much larger clone sits a single nucleotide away, making a read error possible. The V gene is TRBV2, the J gene TRBJ2-1; TRBD2 agrees at 12 bases. V shed 8 bases and J 8 bases; nucleotides not matched to a gene: 7. The length of the CDR3 is 14 residues. Per the germline V gene, CDR1 is SNHLY and CDR2 is FYNNEI. In DNA form, the CDR3 reads TGTGCCAGCGAGACTAGCGGGAGAACCGATGAGCAGTTCTTC. The encoded protein is CASETSGRTDEQFF.

This clonotype occurred a few times. The gene calls are TRBV19 and TRBJ2-1; 11 positions agree with TRBD1. The J segment lost 7 bases and the V segment lost 6 bases, leaving 8 bases of the junction unmatched. Germline CDR1 is LNHDA and CDR2 is SQIVND (reference sequence). CDR3 size: 15 residues. CDR3 DNA: TGTGCCAGTAGAAACGGACAGGGGGCTTTGAATGAGCAGTTCTTC. Protein product: CASRNGQGALNEQFF. The full variable domain, its missing parts supplied by reference TRBV19 and TRBJ2-1, is DGGITQSPKYLFRKEGQNVTLSCEQNLNHDAMYWYRQDPGQGLRLIYYSQIVNDFQKGDIAEGYSVSREKKESFPLTVTSAQKNPTAFYLCASRNGQGALNEQFFGPGTRLTVL.

Details on this clonotype: A read error is possible here, since a much larger clone lies one base away. The chain carries TRBV2 and TRBJ2-3; D is undetermined. CDR3 size: 17 residues. Looked up from germline, CDR1 is SNHLY and CDR2 is FYNNEI. V was pared by 3 bases and J by 2 bases, with 18 bases between. The CDR3 loop is CASSDLCRALFTDTQYF. DNA for the CDR3: TGTGCCAGCAGTGATCTTTGCCGGGCTCTATTCACAGATACGCAGTATTTT.

The chain has TRBV30 and TRBJ1-1; D unclear. The V end lost 2 bases, the J end lost 5 bases, and 21 bases lay between the germline ends. Germline values: CDR1 GTSNPN, CDR2 SVGIG (reference sequence). The CDR3 runs to 16 residues. The CDR3, as DNA: TGTGCCTGGAGTCCCCGAAGGACTACACGGGATACTGAAGCTTTCTTT. Translated: CAWSPRRTTRDTEAFF.

A few counts support this clonotype. The CDR3 loop is CASSSADPETQYF. The CDR3 DNA follows: TGTGCCAGCAGCTCGGCCGATCCGGAGACCCAGTACTTC. V usage is TRBV5-6 and J usage is TRBJ2-5, with D unresolved. The CDR3 covers 13 residues. The germline gives CDR1 SGHDT, CDR2 YYEEEE. V lost 3 bases and J 5 bases, leaving 11 bases between the germline ends.

This sequence joins TRBV9 and TRBJ2-1; the match to TRBD2 covers 13 bases. The CDR3 spans 15 residues. V shed 4 bases and J 7 bases; nucleotides not matched to a gene: 5. Germline V gene data show CDR1 as SGDLS and CDR2 as YYNGEE. The CDR3: CASSTRGLAGNEQFF. DNA for the CDR3: TGTGCCAGCAGCACCCGGGGACTAGCGGGAAATGAGCAGTTCTTC.

Remarks on this clonotype: This may stem from a read error, because a much larger clone lies one nucleotide away. This sequence joins TRBV2 and TRBJ2-5; tentatively, D is TRBD2 (5 bases). The CDR3 extends over 15 amino acids. Looked up from germline, CDR1 is SNHLY and CDR2 is FYNNEI. V lost 10 bases to trimming and J lost 9 bases, with 27 bases between them. This CDR3 reads CATTGRRTDLEAQYF. The CDR3 region has the DNA TGTGCCACCACCGGACGCAGGACCGATTTGGAGGCCCAGTACTTC. Variable domain in full (rest from reference TRBV2 and TRBJ2-5): EPEVTQTPSHQVTQMGQEVILRCVPISNHLYFYWYRQILGQKVEFLVSFYNNEISEKSEIFDDQFSVERPDGSNFTLKIRSTKLEDSAMYFCATTGRRTDLEAQYFGPGTRLLVL.

Many counts were recorded for this clonotype. V usage is TRBV28 and J usage is TRBJ2-1, with 7 nucleotides matching TRBD2. The germline V gene has CDR1 MDHEN and CDR2 SYDVKM. V lost 5 bases, J lost 0 bases, and 10 bases stayed unmatched. CDR3 length: 17 residues. DNA of the CDR3: TGTGCCAGCAGTCCGTCCGCGGCGGGAGACTCCTACAATGAGCAGTTCTTC. Residues: CASSPSAAGDSYNEQFF.

V usage is TRBV5-6 and J usage is TRBJ2-2; no definite D call. The CDR3 is made up of 16 amino acids. Per the germline V gene, CDR1 is SGHDT and CDR2 is YYEEEE. With 2 bases removed from V and 5 bases from J, the gap between germline ends came to 16 bases. This chain's CDR3 is CASSFSDGISTGELFF. CDR3 DNA sequence: TGTGCCAGCAGCTTTTCGGACGGCATATCGACCGGGGAGCTGTTTTTT.

There are a few counts of this clonotype. The chain combines TRBV6-1 with TRBJ1-1; a weak D match, TRBD1 (5 bases). V lost 9 bases and J 6 bases, leaving 23 bases between the germline ends. Germline CDR1 reads MNHNS; CDR2 reads SASEGT. The CDR3 covers 15 residues. CDR3 sequence reads: CARSINPPGPPEAFF. The CDR3 region has the DNA TGTGCCAGAAGTATTAACCCCCCAGGGCCCCCTGAAGCTTTCTTT.

This clonotype was detected a few times. The V and J genes are TRBV9 and TRBJ1-4; TRBD1 agrees at 8 bases. Trimming took 2 bases from V and 6 from J; bases not matched to a gene: 9. This CDR3 is 16 amino acids long. Germline V lookup: CDR1 SGDLS, CDR2 YYNGEE. CDR3 sequence (DNA): TGTGCCAGCAGCGTTTCCCGCGTGACAGGGGATGAAAAACTGTTTTTT. This sequence encodes CASSVSRVTGDEKLFF. The whole variable domain, filled in from reference TRBV9 and TRBJ1-4, reads DSGVTQTPKHLITATGQRVTLRCSPRSGDLSVYWYQQSLDQGLQFLIQYYNGEERAKGNILERFSAQQFPDLHSELNLSSLELGDSALYFCASSVSRVTGDEKLFFGSGTQLSVL.

This clonotype has at least ten counts. The V gene is TRBV12-3 or TRBV12-4, the J gene TRBJ1-1; TRBD1 matches 10 bases. V was clipped by 5 bases and J by 2 bases; unmatched bases: 2. There are 14 residues in the CDR3. The CDR3 DNA reads as TGTGCCAGCAGTGGGACAGGGGCCAACACTGAAGCTTTCTTT. Encoded protein: CASSGTGANTEAFF.

The chain carries TRBV27 and TRBJ2-7; unclear D gene. This CDR3 is built from 13 residues. The germline gives CDR1 MNHEY, CDR2 SMNVEV (reference sequence). With 5 bases removed from V and 2 bases from J, the gap between germline ends came to 10 bases. The CDR3 coding sequence is TGTGCCAGCAGTACTACGATCCCCTACGAGCAGTACTTC. Encoded protein: CASSTTIPYEQYF.

The V call is TRBV20-1, the J call TRBJ2-1, with TRBD2 matching 7 bases. From germline, CDR1 is DFQATT and CDR2 SNEGSKA (reference sequence). The junction had 5 bases not matched to a gene; V was cut back by 4 bases and J by 2 bases. There are 14 residues in the CDR3. CDR3: CSAMTSLAYNEQFF. CDR3 nucleotide sequence: TGCAGTGCTATGACTAGCCTAGCCTACAATGAGCAGTTCTTC.

The V and J genes are TRBV6-5 and TRBJ2-5, with D possibly TRBD2 on 5 matching bases. CDR3 length equals 14 residues. Trimming stripped 4 bases from V and 2 bases from J, with 11 bases between. CDR1 MNHEY and CDR2 SVGAGI come from the germline V gene. Written as DNA, the CDR3 is TGTGCCAGCAGTTCACTAGTAGGACAAGAGACCCAGTACTTC. Residues: CASSSLVGQETQYF.

This clonotype was recorded at least ten times. CDR3 sequence reads: CASRPSGGGYEQYF. The CDR3 region has the DNA TGTGCCAGCAGGCCTTCGGGAGGGGGGTACGAGCAGTACTTC. The V gene is TRBV2, the J gene TRBJ2-7; TRBD2 matches at 8 bases. Losses at the gene ends were 6 bases for V and 4 bases for J; bases not matched to a gene: 8. CDR3 size: 14 residues. Germline-derived CDR1 and CDR2 are SNHLY and FYNNEI.

This clonotype was picked up a small number of times. The chain uses TRBV20-1 and TRBJ2-1; TRBD1 agrees at 12 bases. This CDR3 has 23 amino acids. J lost 0 bases, V lost 6 bases, and 27 bases had no gene match. Germline V gene sequence: CDR1 DFQATT, CDR2 SNEGSKA (reference sequence). CDR3 DNA sequence: TGCAGTGCAGAGCCGGGACAGGGGGCACCCGACTATAGTGGGCTGAGCTCCTACAATGAGCAGTTCTTC. Translating it yields CSAEPGQGAPDYSGLSSYNEQFF.

This clonotype was picked up many times. The chain combines TRBV30 with TRBJ2-7; no reliable D call. The germline V gene has CDR1 GTSNPN and CDR2 SVGIG (reference sequence). This CDR3 has 14 amino acids. The ends were cut back, 0 bases at V and 0 bases at J, with 9 bases in the middle. The CDR3 DNA reads TGTGCCTGGAGTGTACTGGGAAGCTCCTACGAGCAGTACTTC. Translating gives CAWSVLGSSYEQYF.

This clonotype was seen repeatedly, ten times or more. V usage is TRBV12-3 or TRBV12-4 and J usage is TRBJ2-1; D unclear. Trimming took off 5 bases at V and 8 bases at J, with 16 bases between the two ends. The CDR3 has 14 residues. CDR3 sequence: CASSPILHSDEQFF. The DNA for the CDR3 is TGTGCCAGCAGTCCTATCCTACACAGCGATGAGCAGTTCTTC.

This clonotype appeared a few times. The chain links TRBV2 to TRBJ1-4; D gene unclear. V was cut by 4 bases and J by 4 bases, with 4 bases left in between. The length of the CDR3 is 12 residues. Germline V lookup: CDR1 SNHLY, CDR2 FYNNEI. The CDR3: CASSGNNEKLFF. CDR3 DNA sequence: TGTGCCAGCAGTGGGAATAATGAAAAACTGTTTTTT.

The V gene is TRBV7-9, the J gene TRBJ2-7; the D gene could be TRBD1 or TRBD2 (7 bases each). Germline-derived CDR1 and CDR2 are SEHNR and FQNEAQ (reference sequence). V was pared by 3 bases and J by 6 bases, with 15 bases between. CDR3 size: 14 residues. The DNA for the CDR3 is TGTGCCAGCAGCTTCACAAGGGAGGGGGCCGAGCAGTACTTC. Its translation: CASSFTREGAEQYF.

The sample holds a few counts of this clonotype. This chain joins TRBV9 and TRBJ2-7; D might be TRBD2 (5 bases). The CDR3 spans 13 residues. V was shortened by 0 bases and J by 4 bases, with 8 bases between the two germline ends. Germline values: CDR1 SGDLS, CDR2 YYNGEE. The CDR3 DNA sequence: TGTGCCAGCAGCGTAGGTGAGGGATACGAGCAGTACTTC. It is translated as CASSVGEGYEQYF. The entire variable domain, with the rest obtained from reference TRBV9 and TRBJ2-7, is as follows: DSGVTQTPKHLITATGQRVTLRCSPRSGDLSVYWYQQSLDQGLQFLIQYYNGEERAKGNILERFSAQQFPDLHSELNLSSLELGDSALYFCASSVGEGYEQYFGPGTRLTVT.

This clonotype came up many times. The V call is TRBV4-1, the J call TRBJ2-7; D may be TRBD2 (6 bases). Trimming pared 4 bases from V and 7 bases from J, leaving 26 bases between. Per germline, CDR1 MGHRA and CDR2 YSYEKL. This CDR3 spans 17 amino acids. For the CDR3, the DNA is TGCGCCAGCAGCCCGATCTACTTTGGAGGGCCCAGGAAAGAGCAGTACTTC. This codes for CASSPIYFGGPRKEQYF.

In its sample, this clonotype was seen many times. The chain carries TRBV28 and TRBJ2-1; 12 bases match TRBD1. V gave up 1 base and J gave up 8 bases; unmatched junction bases: 3. The CDR3 is 15 residues long. Per germline, CDR1 MDHEN and CDR2 SYDVKM. The CDR3 is CASSLSGQGAYEQFF. CDR3 in DNA: TGTGCCAGCAGTTTATCGGGACAGGGGGCGTATGAGCAGTTCTTC.

This chain connects TRBV30 to TRBJ2-2, with D tentatively TRBD1 or TRBD2 (6 bases each). The CDR3 contains 14 residues. Deletions cut 0 bases from V and 5 bases from J, with 10 bases between. From germline, CDR1 is GTSNPN and CDR2 SVGIG (reference sequence). The CDR3 bases are TGTGCCTGGAGTGTAAGGAGGGGGACCGGGGAGCTGTTTTTT. This sequence encodes CAWSVRRGTGELFF.